Reported below is one T cell receptor beta chain. Antigen: not known. The data derive from a study of shared clonotypes between healthy human individuals. As defined, naive CD8 cells were CD45RO-negative and positively selected for CCR7, with terminally differentiated effector memory CD45RA+ cells excluded. The CDR3 has 15 residues. The germline V and J ends were trimmed by 0 bases and 12 bases, with 17 bases remaining between them. The germline CDR1 and CDR2 sequences are MNHEY and SMNVEV (reference sequence). TCRdb's table, derived via immunoSEQ multiplex PCR, lists solely in-frame clones and lacks some. There are millions of clones in the sample; approximately 94% occur only once, and roughly 1.7% lies in the top ten. Whole-study results and caveats: Naive subsets generally exceeded memory subsets in estimated richness. Since donors were few, the genetic and exposure-history diversity represented was limited.

This chain uses TRBV27 with TRBJ1-4; possible D gene TRBD1, 6 bases. The sequenced material came from naive CD8+ T cells from PBMCs. This TCR was sampled from a man younger than 35 in good health. Some clones in this sample may be carry-over from other donors' samples. In DNA, the CDR3 is TGTGCCAGCAGTTTATCGGCCGGGGGACACGAGGAACTGTTTTTT. This encodes CASSLSAGGHEELFF.